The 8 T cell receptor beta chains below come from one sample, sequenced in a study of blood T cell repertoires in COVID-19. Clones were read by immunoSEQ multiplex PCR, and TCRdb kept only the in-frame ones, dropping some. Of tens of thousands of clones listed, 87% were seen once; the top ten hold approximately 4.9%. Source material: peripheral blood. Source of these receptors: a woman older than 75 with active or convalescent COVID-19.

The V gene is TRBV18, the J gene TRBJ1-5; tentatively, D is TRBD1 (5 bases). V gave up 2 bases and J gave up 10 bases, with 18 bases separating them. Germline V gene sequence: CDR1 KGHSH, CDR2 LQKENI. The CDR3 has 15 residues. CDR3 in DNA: TGTGCCAGCTCACCAGAAAGGGAAGGAAGGGGACCCCAGCATTTT. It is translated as CASSPEREGRGPQHF.

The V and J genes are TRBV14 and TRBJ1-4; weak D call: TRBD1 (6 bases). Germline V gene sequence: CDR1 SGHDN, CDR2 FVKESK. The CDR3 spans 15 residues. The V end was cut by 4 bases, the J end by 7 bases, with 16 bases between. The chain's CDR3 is CASSPHRGAGEKLFF. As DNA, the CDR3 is TGTGCCAGCAGCCCCCATCGGGGGGCCGGTGAAAAACTGTTTTTT.

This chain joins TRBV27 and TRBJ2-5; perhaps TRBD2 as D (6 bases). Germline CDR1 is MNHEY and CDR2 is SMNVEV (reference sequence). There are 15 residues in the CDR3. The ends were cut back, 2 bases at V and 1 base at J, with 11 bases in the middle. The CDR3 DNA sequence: TGTGCCAGCAGTTTAAGGGAGGCCACCCAAGAGACCCAGTACTTC. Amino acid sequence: CASSLREATQETQYF.

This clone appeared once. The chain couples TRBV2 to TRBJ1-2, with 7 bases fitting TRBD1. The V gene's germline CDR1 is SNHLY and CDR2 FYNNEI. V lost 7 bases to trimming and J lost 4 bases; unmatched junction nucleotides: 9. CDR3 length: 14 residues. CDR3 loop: CASTPTGNGYGYTF. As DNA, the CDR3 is TGTGCCAGCACTCCGACAGGGAACGGCTATGGCTACACCTTC.

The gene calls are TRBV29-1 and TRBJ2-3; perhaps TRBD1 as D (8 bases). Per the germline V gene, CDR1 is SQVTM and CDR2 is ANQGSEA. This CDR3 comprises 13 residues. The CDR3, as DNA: TGCGGATCGGACAGGGAGGGCCAAATGAGACTGTATTTT. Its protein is CGSDREGQMRLYF.

CDR3 protein: CASSPRTGGIYNEQFF. CDR3 DNA: TGTGCCAGCAGCCCCCGGACAGGGGGGATTTACAATGAGCAGTTCTTC. J is TRBJ2-1 and V is TRBV3-1 (or the pseudogene TRBV3-2); 10 bases match TRBD1. Germline-derived CDR1 and CDR2 are LGHDT and YNNKEL (reference sequence). The J segment lost 4 bases and the V segment lost 4 bases, leaving 7 bases of the junction unmatched. This CDR3 is built from 16 residues.

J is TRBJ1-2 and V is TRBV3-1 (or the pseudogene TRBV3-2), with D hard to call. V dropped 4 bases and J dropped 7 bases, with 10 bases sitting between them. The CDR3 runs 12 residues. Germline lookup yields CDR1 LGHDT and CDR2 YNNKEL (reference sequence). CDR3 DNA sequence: TGTGCCAGCAGCCCGCGGACTGGTGGCTACACCTTC. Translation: CASSPRTGGYTF.

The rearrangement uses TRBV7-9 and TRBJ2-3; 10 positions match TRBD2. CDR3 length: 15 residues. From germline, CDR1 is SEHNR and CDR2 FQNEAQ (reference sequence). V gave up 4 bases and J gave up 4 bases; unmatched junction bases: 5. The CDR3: CASSSQRGGADTQYF. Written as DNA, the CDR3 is TGTGCCAGCAGCTCCCAGCGGGGGGGAGCAGATACGCAGTATTTT.